This is a list of T cell receptor beta chains from one sample in a study of T cell responses to AZD1222 COVID-19 vaccine. Clones were sequenced by immunoSEQ multiplex PCR, and TCRdb holds only the in-frame ones, with some missing. Of 90,000 to 150,000 clones in the sample, 87% are singletons; the top ten hold around 2.6%. Specimen: peripheral blood, collected 28 days after the second AZD1222 dose. The receptors here all came from an adult who received the AZD1222 COVID-19 vaccine. CDR3s include the opening cysteine and the closing phenylalanine or tryptophan. D genes are given only for firm matches. A row's size may be missing; if present it is once, few, many or a size class.

clone_size	d_call	v_call	j_call	cdr3_aa	cdr3_nt
NA	NA	TRBV24-1	TRBJ2-3	CATSARGTDTQYF	TGTGCCACCAGTGCCCGGGGGACAGATACGCAGTATTTT
NA	NA	TRBV19	TRBJ1-4	CASSIDAGVVEKLFF	TGTGCCAGTAGTATAGACGCAGGGGTGGTTGAAAAACTGTTTTTT
NA	NA	TRBV20-1	TRBJ2-5	CSASIRVETQYF	TGCAGTGCTAGTATCAGGGTGGAGACCCAGTACTTC
NA	TRBD1	TRBV24-1	TRBJ1-2	CATSRQGVNYGYTF	TGTGCCACCAGCAGACAGGGGGTTAACTATGGCTACACCTTC
NA	NA	TRBV3-1/TRBV3-2	TRBJ2-2	CASSQDRAPRNTGELFF	TGTGCCAGCAGCCAAGATCGCGCGCCCCGGAACACCGGGGAGCTGTTTTTT
once	NA	TRBV5-4	TRBJ1-6	CASSLRGRDSPLHF	TGTGCCAGCAGCCTCAGAGGGCGGGATTCACCCCTCCACTTT
NA	NA	TRBV7-2	TRBJ1-1	CASSFPGASTEAFF	TGTGCCAGCAGCTTTCCAGGGGCGAGCACTGAAGCTTTCTTT
NA	NA	TRBV13	TRBJ1-4	CASSSRDSHFATNEKLFF	TGTGCCAGCAGCTCCCGGGACTCCCATTTTGCAACTAATGAAAAACTGTTTTTT
NA	NA	TRBV4-3	TRBJ2-7	CASSQDRGSEQYF	TGCGCCAGCAGCCAAGACCGGGGGTCCGAGCAGTACTTC
NA	TRBD1	TRBV27	TRBJ1-5	CASSRQGGLGNQPQHF	TGTGCCAGCAGCCGACAGGGGGGGTTAGGCAATCAGCCCCAGCATTTT
NA	NA	TRBV19	TRBJ2-7	CASSMEGYEQYF	TGTGCCAGTAGTATGGAAGGGTACGAGCAGTACTTC
NA	NA	TRBV6-2/TRBV6-3	TRBJ2-3	CASSYVGARTDTQYF	TGTGCCAGCAGTTACGTCGGCGCCCGCACAGATACGCAGTATTTT
NA	NA	TRBV5-1	TRBJ1-1	CASSFGTPRSEAFF	TGCGCCAGCAGCTTTGGGACCCCTAGGTCTGAAGCTTTCTTT
once	NA	TRBV27	TRBJ2-7	CASSLIWTVGYEQYF	TGTGCCAGCAGTTTAATTTGGACAGTGGGCTACGAGCAGTACTTC
NA	TRBD1	TRBV5-8	TRBJ2-7	CASSSYSGTGRYEQYF	TGTGCCAGCAGCTCATACTCCGGGACAGGCCGATACGAGCAGTACTTC
NA	TRBD1	TRBV6-1	TRBJ1-5	CASSELGQPNQPQHF	TGTGCCAGCAGTGAATTGGGACAGCCCAATCAGCCCCAGCATTTT
once	NA	TRBV11-1	TRBJ1-1	CASSFGTANTEAFF	TGTGCCAGCAGCTTCGGGACGGCGAACACTGAAGCTTTCTTT